This TCR beta chain was found in a study of blood T cells in healthy people across ages. Points from the study as a whole: With donor CMV status unknown, expanded clonotype changes were possibly confounded. Long-lived donors exceeded aged donors in naive CD4+ cells and diversity.

The study drew donors from healthy Caucasian individuals in Russia aged about 6 to 90. The germline gives CDR1 LGHNA, CDR2 YSLEER. Trimming took 0 bases from V and 3 from J, leaving 19 bases between them. The CDR3 has 18 residues. A second PCR of roughly 7 to 11 cycles used a sample-barcoded 5' primer and a J-beta primer mix. Sequencing of every sample gave 2.5 million or more CDR3-containing paired-end reads. Via MiXCR, TCRdb re-called the 5' RACE reads, giving one row per CDR3 protein. In the table there are almost 1 million distinct CDR3 sequences, about 51% of which are singletons. To note about this clonotype: Its cognate antigen is unknown.

The receptor was derived from a woman aged 55 to 70 in good health. The rearrangement links TRBV4-3 to TRBJ2-3; possibly TRBD2 for D (7 bases). Specimen: blood. The CDR3 nucleotides are TGCGCCAGCAGCCAAGATGGGGGGGCCGGACTCAGTACAGATACGCAGTATTTT. It specifies CASSQDGGAGLSTDTQYF.